A selection of T cell receptor beta chains follows, all from one sample in a study of shared clonotypes between healthy human individuals. Clones were sequenced by immunoSEQ multiplex PCR, and TCRdb holds only the in-frame ones, with some missing. This table holds about 2.4 million clones, roughly 93% found once. The material sequenced was naive CD4+ T cells from PBMCs. The origin of the receptors is a man between 18 and 29 years old in good health. Some clones in this sample may be carry-over from other donors' samples. Both conserved end residues are part of each CDR3. Each record gives: D gene, clone size, J gene, V gene, CDR3 protein, CDR3 DNA. The D gene is left open where the match is weak. Clone sizes are given selectively: once, few, many, or a class where the clone is expanded.

TRBD2 | - | TRBJ2-5 | TRBV11-1 | CASSALAGSSKTQYF | TGTGCCAGCAGCGCCCTAGCGGGGTCTTCCAAGACCCAGTACTTC
- | - | TRBJ1-5 | TRBV5-8 | CASSRVLGVENQPQHF | TGTGCCAGCAGCAGGGTTTTGGGGGTTGAAAATCAGCCCCAGCATTTT
- | - | TRBJ2-2 | TRBV5-1 | CASSFRLVPGELFF | TGCGCCAGCAGCTTCAGACTAGTCCCCGGGGAGCTGTTTTTT
- | - | TRBJ2-7 | TRBV27 | CASSLFFGGRNLRDGYEQYF | TGTGCCAGCAGTTTATTTTTCGGGGGGCGAAATCTCAGGGATGGCTACGAGCAGTACTTC
- | - | TRBJ1-3 | TRBV30 | CAWSATVGNTIYF | TGTGCCTGGAGTGCGACCGTTGGAAACACCATATATTTT
TRBD1 | - | TRBJ2-7 | TRBV6-5 | CASSYSGTGDEQYF | TGTGCCAGCAGTTACTCCGGGACAGGGGACGAGCAGTACTTC
- | - | TRBJ1-2 | TRBV27 | CASSGGAANYGYTF | TGTGCCAGCAGTGGTGGGGCAGCTAACTATGGCTACACCTTC
- | - | TRBJ1-5 | TRBV27 | CASSLSYFGGLDQPQHF | TGTGCCAGCAGTTTATCCTATTTCGGGGGGTTGGATCAGCCCCAGCATTTT
- | - | TRBJ1-2 | TRBV5-6 | CASSLGTGKNYGYTF | TGTGCCAGCAGCCTGGGGACGGGGAAGAACTATGGCTACACCTTC
- | once | TRBJ1-1 | TRBV11-1 | CASSGPKWTEAFF | TGTGCCAGCAGCGGACCGAAGTGGACTGAAGCTTTCTTT
- | once | TRBJ2-3 | TRBV10-1 | CASTPGRGRNTDTQYF | TGCGCCAGCACCCCCGGGAGAGGGAGAAACACAGATACGCAGTATTTT
- | - | TRBJ2-2 | TRBV11-2 | CASSFDFTGELFF | TGTGCCAGCAGCTTCGATTTCACCGGGGAGCTGTTTTTT
- | - | TRBJ2-3 | TRBV7-9 | CASSLGLSTDTQYF | TGTGCCAGCAGCTTAGGACTGTCCACAGATACGCAGTATTTT
- | - | TRBJ1-6 | TRBV15 | CATSRTPRARGNSPLHF | TGTGCCACCAGCAGGACCCCCAGGGCAAGAGGAAATTCACCCCTCCACTTT
- | - | TRBJ2-2 | TRBV7-7 | CASSLGLANTGELFF | TGTGCCAGCAGCTTAGGGCTAGCGAACACCGGGGAGCTGTTTTTT
TRBD1 | once | TRBJ1-5 | TRBV9 | CASSLNGQGRQPQHF | TGTGCCAGCAGCCTAAACGGACAGGGCCGTCAGCCCCAGCATTTT
- | - | TRBJ2-6 | TRBV18 | CASSPVLPGANVLTF | TGTGCCAGCTCACCTGTCCTCCCTGGGGCCAACGTCCTGACTTTC
- | - | TRBJ2-1 | TRBV7-3 | CASSLTGAAEQFF | TGTGCCAGCAGCTTAACGGGGGCGGCTGAGCAGTTCTTC
TRBD2 | - | TRBJ2-2 | TRBV4-1 | CASSQETSGANTGELFF | TGCGCCAGCAGCCAAGAGACTAGCGGGGCGAACACCGGGGAGCTGTTTTTT
- | - | TRBJ2-1 | TRBV5-1 | CASSSDGYNEQFF | TGCGCCAGCAGCTCCGACGGATACAATGAGCAGTTCTTC
- | few | TRBJ2-3 | TRBV10-1 | CASSQRLTDTQYF | TGCGCCAGCAGTCAGCGACTTACAGATACGCAGTATTTT
- | - | TRBJ1-5 | TRBV4-3 | CASSQGGTSAPQHF | TGCGCCAGCAGCCAAGGTGGCACGTCAGCGCCCCAGCATTTT
- | - | TRBJ2-6 | TRBV6-1 | CASSEMSGANVLTF | TGTGCCAGCAGTGAGATGTCTGGGGCCAACGTCCTGACTTTC
- | - | TRBJ2-2 | TRBV21-1 | CASSPVRVGRPNTGELFF | TGTGCCAGCAGCCCGGTAAGGGTCGGGAGACCGAACACCGGGGAGCTGTTTTTT
TRBD1 | - | TRBJ2-5 | TRBV20-1 | CSARDSRTQYF | TGCAGTGCAAGGGACAGCAGGACCCAGTACTTC
- | - | TRBJ1-2 | TRBV7-2 | CAGSLAAGPAGYGYTF | TGTGCCGGCAGCTTAGCCGCGGGGCCTGCCGGCTATGGCTACACCTTC
- | few | TRBJ2-7 | TRBV18 | CASSQGPAARAEQYF | TGTGCCAGCTCACAAGGACCCGCCGCCAGGGCCGAGCAGTACTTC